The rows below give T cell receptor beta chains drawn from one sample of a study of identical twins. TCRdb processed the 5' RACE reads anew with MiXCR; each CDR3 protein has one entry. The sample carries around 290,000 distinct CDR3 sequences, 8% to 9.5% recorded once. These data also formed part of another study, on yellow fever vaccine responses in identical twins.

Sequencing input: CD8+ T cells sorted from blood. These TCRs come from a woman under 30 in good health. Both conserved end residues are part of each CDR3. A D gene is named only where the DNA matches it firmly. Clone size is not always given. Where it is, it says once, few, many or a class for expanded clones.

v_gene: TRBV5-4; abundance: NA; j_gene: TRBJ1-2; d_gene: NA; CDR3nt: TGTGCCAGCAGAACTGTGGACAGAAACTATGGCTACACCTTC; CDR3aa: CASRTVDRNYGYTF
v_gene: TRBV12-3/TRBV12-4; abundance: few; j_gene: TRBJ1-1; d_gene: NA; CDR3nt: TGTGCCAGCAGGGACAGAGCACTGAACACTGAAGCTTTCTTT; CDR3aa: CASRDRALNTEAFF
v_gene: TRBV20-1; abundance: many; j_gene: TRBJ2-7; d_gene: NA; CDR3nt: TGCAGTGCTAGAGATCCGGACGGGGTGAGATACGAGCAGTACTTC; CDR3aa: CSARDPDGVRYEQYF
v_gene: TRBV12-3/TRBV12-4; abundance: many; j_gene: TRBJ2-1; d_gene: NA; CDR3nt: TGTGCCAGCAGTTCCCGGGGCTTCTCCTACAATGAGCAGTTCTTC; CDR3aa: CASSSRGFSYNEQFF
v_gene: TRBV10-2; abundance: few; j_gene: TRBJ2-5; d_gene: NA; CDR3nt: TGCGCCAGCAGTGTGGGGGTGGAGACCCAGTACTTC; CDR3aa: CASSVGVETQYF
v_gene: TRBV2; abundance: few; j_gene: TRBJ2-7; d_gene: NA; CDR3nt: TGTGCCAGCATTCCTTTACAGGGCTACGAGCAGTACTTC; CDR3aa: CASIPLQGYEQYF
v_gene: TRBV6-1; abundance: NA; j_gene: TRBJ2-7; d_gene: NA; CDR3nt: TGTGCCGGTGCCGGTTCCCGGATATACGAGCAGTACTTC; CDR3aa: CAGAGSRIYEQYF
v_gene: TRBV29-1; abundance: many; j_gene: TRBJ2-2; d_gene: TRBD1; CDR3nt: TGCAGCGTTGTGGGACAGGGTTACACCGGGGAGCTGTTTTTT; CDR3aa: CSVVGQGYTGELFF
v_gene: TRBV29-1; abundance: many; j_gene: TRBJ2-3; d_gene: TRBD2; CDR3nt: TGCAGCGTTGAAGACCCGACTAGCGGGGCTAGCACAGATACGCAGTATTTT; CDR3aa: CSVEDPTSGASTDTQYF
v_gene: TRBV4-3; abundance: many; j_gene: TRBJ2-3; d_gene: TRBD2; CDR3nt: TGCGCCAGCAGCCAACAGACTAGCGACGGCACAGATACGCAGTATTTT; CDR3aa: CASSQQTSDGTDTQYF
v_gene: TRBV7-9; abundance: few; j_gene: TRBJ1-5; d_gene: NA; CDR3nt: TGTGCCAGCAGCCGGGGGGTCGGCAATCAGCCCCAGCATTTT; CDR3aa: CASSRGVGNQPQHF
v_gene: TRBV6-4; abundance: few; j_gene: TRBJ2-1; d_gene: TRBD2; CDR3nt: TGTGCCAGCAGTGACTTGAAAGAGCGGGATTCCTACAATGAGCAGTTCTTC; CDR3aa: CASSDLKERDSYNEQFF
v_gene: TRBV20-1; abundance: many; j_gene: TRBJ1-2; d_gene: TRBD1; CDR3nt: TGCAGTGCTAGAGATTTTCGCAGGGGGGGCTATGGCTACACCTTC; CDR3aa: CSARDFRRGGYGYTF
v_gene: TRBV12-3/TRBV12-4; abundance: NA; j_gene: TRBJ2-7; d_gene: NA; CDR3nt: TGTGCCAGCAGTTCGGGAGATTCTTACGAGCAGTACTTC; CDR3aa: CASSSGDSYEQYF
v_gene: TRBV20-1; abundance: NA; j_gene: TRBJ2-5; d_gene: NA; CDR3nt: TGCAGTGCTAGAGGGTGGGACCAGGCGGAGACCCAGTACTTC; CDR3aa: CSARGWDQAETQYF
v_gene: TRBV6-1; abundance: NA; j_gene: TRBJ2-1; d_gene: NA; CDR3nt: TGTGCCAGCAGTGACTTGTACAATGAGCAGTTCTTC; CDR3aa: CASSDLYNEQFF
v_gene: TRBV20-1; abundance: NA; j_gene: TRBJ2-1; d_gene: TRBD2; CDR3nt: TGCAGTGCTAGAAGACTAGCGGGAGGGGTGCATGAGCAGTTCTTC; CDR3aa: CSARRLAGGVHEQFF